Listed here are 21 T cell receptor beta chains from one sample, sequenced in a study of CD8 T cells in Susac syndrome. With random hexamers, reverse transcription was performed on roughly 0.5 to 1 ug of RNA. Each CDR3 protein is one row after TCRdb ran MiXCR on the immunoSEQ multiplex PCR reads. Among 150,000 to 200,000 distinct CDR3 sequences listed, 85% to 95% were seen once. Specimen: CD8+ T cells from PBMCs. Receptor source: a human donor with multiple sclerosis.

The chain is built from TRBV18 and TRBJ1-5; D uncertain. With 2 bases removed from V and 0 bases from J, the gap between germline ends came to 11 bases. The germline gives CDR1 KGHSH, CDR2 LQKENI. This CDR3 contains 16 residues. In DNA form, the CDR3 reads TGTGCCAGCTCACCAGGCGTCAGAGATAGCAATCAGCCCCAGCATTTT. It encodes CASSPGVRDSNQPQHF.

This clonotype showed up just once. The chain couples TRBV6-1 to TRBJ2-7; the match to TRBD1 covers 8 bases. Germline trimming cut 5 bases from V and 3 bases from J; bases unmatched to any gene: 3. From germline, CDR1 is MNHNS and CDR2 SASEGT. This CDR3 has 13 residues. CDR3 DNA: TGTGCCAGCAGTAACAGGGGGTTCTACGAGCAGTACTTC. Amino acids: CASSNRGFYEQYF.

This clonotype was seen only a few times. The chain is built from TRBV5-4 and TRBJ2-1; D gene uncertain. The germline CDR1 and CDR2 sequences are SGHNT and YYREEE (reference sequence). The CDR3 has 11 residues. Trimming removed 5 bases from V and 7 bases from J, with 7 bases in between. The CDR3 coding sequence is TGTGCCAGCAGGTCAGGAAATGAGCAGTTCTTC. Protein: CASRSGNEQFF.

The chain recombines TRBV20-1 with TRBJ1-5; a weak D match, TRBD1 (6 bases). CDR1 and CDR2 from the germline V gene are DFQATT and SNEGSKA (reference sequence). The CDR3 has 15 amino acids. V lost 0 bases and J lost 5, with 14 bases in between. The CDR3 loop is CSARDRGGQDQPQHF. As DNA, the CDR3 is TGCAGTGCTAGAGATCGGGGGGGGCAGGATCAGCCCCAGCATTTT.

This chain joins TRBV18 and TRBJ2-2; no reliable D call. Deletions cut 2 bases from V and 5 bases from J, with 6 bases between. CDR1 and CDR2 from the germline V gene are KGHSH and LQKENI. CDR3 length: 13 residues. The CDR3 bases are TGTGCCAGCTCACCAGGTTCAACCGGGGAGCTGTTTTTT. Protein sequence: CASSPGSTGELFF.

The rearrangement links TRBV27 to TRBJ1-2; 9 nucleotides agree with TRBD1. This CDR3 comprises 16 residues. V lost 4 bases, J lost 6 bases, and 12 bases stayed unmatched. The V gene's germline CDR1 is MNHEY and CDR2 SMNVEV (reference sequence). CDR3 in DNA: TGTGCCAGCAGTTACCGCGGACAGGGGACGGGAAATGGCTACACCTTC. Protein sequence: CASSYRGQGTGNGYTF.

The chain carries TRBV5-1 and TRBJ1-2; 7 bases are shared with TRBD1. The CDR3 spans 17 residues. In germline, CDR1 is SGHRS, CDR2 YFSETQ. Trimming at V came to 4 bases and at J to 0 bases, leaving 12 bases not matched to a gene. Written as DNA, the CDR3 is TGCGCCAGCAGCCCGCTCGACAGGGCGTCGACTAACTATGGCTACACCTTC. It yields the protein CASSPLDRASTNYGYTF.

The rearrangement joins TRBV10-2 to TRBJ2-7, with 10 bases fitting TRBD2. The V segment lost 3 bases and the J segment 2 bases; nucleotides outside the gene matches: 4. The CDR3 length is 15 residues. Germline lookup yields CDR1 WSHSY and CDR2 SAAADI. CDR3 in amino acids: CASSDSAGGTYEQYF. CDR3 sequence (DNA): TGCGCCAGCAGTGATTCAGCGGGAGGGACCTACGAGCAGTACTTC.

The chain has TRBV9 and TRBJ2-3; D remains ambiguous. Trimming pared 3 bases from V and 2 bases from J, leaving 7 bases between. The CDR3 length is 13 residues. Per germline, CDR1 SGDLS and CDR2 YYNGEE. The CDR3 DNA reads as TGTGCCAGCAGCGCCCTAGACACAGATACGCAGTATTTT. Translation: CASSALDTDTQYF.

The chain is built from TRBV9 and TRBJ1-1; D is possibly TRBD1 (5 bases). This CDR3 has 14 residues. Germline CDR1 and CDR2: SGDLS and YYNGEE. V was shortened by 0 bases and J by 4 bases, with 10 bases between the two germline ends. The CDR3, as DNA: TGTGCCAGCAGCGTAGACAGGTTGGGCACTGAAGCTTTCTTT. The encoded protein is CASSVDRLGTEAFF.

The sample holds a few counts of this clonotype. The rearrangement uses TRBV2 and TRBJ2-1; 11 bases are shared with TRBD2. Germline V gene data show CDR1 as SNHLY and CDR2 as FYNNEI. V gave up 6 bases and J gave up 4 bases; unmatched junction bases: 5. The CDR3 runs to 15 residues. CDR3 sequence (DNA): TGTGCCAGCAGAGAGACTAGCGGGGTTTACAATGAGCAGTTCTTC. This gives the protein CASRETSGVYNEQFF.

The gene calls are TRBV2 and TRBJ2-1, with 7 bases lining up with TRBD1. CDR1 is SNHLY and CDR2 is FYNNEI in the germline V gene. V was clipped by 8 bases and J by 5 bases; unmatched bases: 21. The CDR3 totals 18 residues. As DNA, the CDR3 is TGTGCCAGCTTACTAAGGACAGGTCCGGGGAAGTTCCACAATGAGCAGTTCTTC. Amino acids: CASLLRTGPGKFHNEQFF.

This clonotype turned up a few times. V gene TRBV27 combines with J gene TRBJ2-7; possible D gene TRBD2, 5 bases. The CDR3 totals 13 residues. The germline V gene encodes CDR1 MNHEY and CDR2 SMNVEV (reference sequence). V lost 2 bases and J 2 bases, leaving 7 bases between the germline ends. CDR3 sequence (DNA): TGTGCCAGCAGTTTAGACGGGGCCTACGAGCAGTACTTC. This codes for CASSLDGAYEQYF.

The chain joins TRBV16 to TRBJ2-1; 7 bases match TRBD1. The CDR3 is 13 residues long. Germline assignment: CDR1 KGHSY and CDR2 FQNENV. Losses at the gene ends were 0 bases for V and 10 bases for J; bases not matched to a gene: 3. CDR3 loop: CASSQSTGWEQFF. CDR3 DNA sequence: TGTGCCAGCAGCCAATCGACAGGGTGGGAGCAGTTCTTC.

The chain combines TRBV3-1 with TRBJ2-5, with D perhaps TRBD1 (7 bases). Germline V gene data show CDR1 as LGHDT and CDR2 as YNNKEL (reference sequence). This CDR3 comprises 14 residues. V lost 4 bases to trimming and J lost 4 bases, with 13 bases between them. The CDR3 DNA follows: TGTGCCAGCAGCCCCCAGGGGGAGGCAGAGACCCAGTACTTC. Translation: CASSPQGEAETQYF.

The rearrangement uses TRBV30 and TRBJ1-1; D not resolved. The CDR3 has 14 residues. The V gene lost 0 bases and the J gene lost 1 base, with 9 bases spanning the gap. Germline V gene data show CDR1 as GTSNPN and CDR2 as SVGIG (reference sequence). This chain's CDR3 is CAWSVVVGNTEAFF. CDR3 DNA: TGTGCCTGGAGTGTAGTGGTCGGGAACACTGAAGCTTTCTTT. Using reference TRBV30 and TRBJ1-1 for the parts outside the CDR3, the full variable domain is SQTIHQWPATLVQPVGSPLSLECTVEGTSNPNLYWYRQAAGRGLQLLFYSVGIGQISSEVPQNLSASRPQDRQFILSSKKLLLSDSGFYLCAWSVVVGNTEAFFGQGTRLTVV.

This chain uses TRBV2 with TRBJ2-7; 7 nucleotides line up with TRBD1. The CDR3 runs 15 residues. Looked up from germline, CDR1 is SNHLY and CDR2 is FYNNEI. V lost 5 bases to trimming and J lost 2 bases; unmatched junction nucleotides: 9. DNA of the CDR3: TGTGCCAGCAGTAAATCCGGGACAGTCACCTACGAGCAGTACTTC. It encodes CASSKSGTVTYEQYF.

This chain's CDR3 is CASSSELADTQYF. As DNA, the CDR3 is TGTGCCAGCAGCTCCGAACTGGCAGATACGCAGTATTTT. The V call is TRBV7-6, the J call TRBJ2-3; the D is unclear. Per the germline V gene, CDR1 is SGHVS and CDR2 is FNYEAQ. V lost 4 bases to trimming and J lost 4 bases, with 9 bases between them. The CDR3 runs 13 residues.

The rearrangement joins TRBV7-9 to TRBJ1-1; D may be TRBD1 (5 bases). V was trimmed by 3 bases and J by 1 base, leaving 15 bases between them. Per the germline V gene, CDR1 is SEHNR and CDR2 is FQNEAQ (reference sequence). The CDR3 runs to 16 residues. The CDR3 region has the DNA TGTGCCAGCAGCTTCCCACCCGGGACGGCGAACACTGAAGCTTTCTTT. It yields the protein CASSFPPGTANTEAFF.

This sequence joins TRBV19 and TRBJ2-1; D remains ambiguous. Germline-derived CDR1 and CDR2 are LNHDA and SQIVND (reference sequence). There are 13 residues in the CDR3. V lost 1 base and J 12 bases, leaving 13 bases between the germline ends. The CDR3 nucleotides read TGTGCCAGTAGTATAGGCCTCGGACGTGGGCAGTTCTTC. Its protein is CASSIGLGRGQFF.

The J gene is TRBJ2-7, the V gene TRBV27; TRBD2 might be the D (6 bases). Germline V gene lookup returns CDR1 MNHEY and CDR2 SMNVEV (reference sequence). The CDR3 is made up of 14 amino acids. V lost 5 bases and J lost 1, with 12 bases in between. CDR3 in amino acids: CASSTQGLSYEQYF. In DNA form, the CDR3 reads TGTGCCAGCAGTACCCAGGGACTTTCCTACGAGCAGTACTTC.